The sequence of this T cell receptor beta chain was determined in a study of shared clonotypes between healthy human individuals. Study results and limitations: Relative to their counterparts shared across all four donors, non-shared clonotypes exhibited diminished generation probabilities.

A word on this clone: Its antigen is currently unknown.

There are 13 residues in the CDR3. Germline-derived CDR1 and CDR2 are MNHNS and SASEGT. V was trimmed by 4 bases and J by 5 bases, leaving 11 bases between them. The authors distributed each subset's genomic DNA evenly over several immunoSEQ plates. Per the original methods: Filtering differed because ImmunoSEQ produced junction-only sequences that carried no quality scores. Method: immunoSEQ multiplex PCR; TCRdb's copy keeps in-frame clones and lacks some. V and J calls plus clone size are reproduced from that table; the DNA served to infer D and trimming. This table has 2 million to 3 million clones, more than 90% appearing once. The study enrolled healthy HIV-negative adults without recent acute infections or vaccinations as donors.

The chain combines TRBV6-1 with TRBJ1-1; no reliable D call. Sequences were obtained from naive CD4+ T cells sorted from blood. Specified subset: CD45RA+ positively selected. The TCR originated in a man in his late teens or twenties in good health. The CDR3, as DNA: TGTGCCAGCAGTGGCGGAGGGTGGACTGAAGCTTTCTTT. Its protein product is CASSGGGWTEAFF.